This T cell receptor (beta chain) appears in the sequencing data of a study of T cell responses to AZD1222 COVID-19 vaccine. The V and J ends lost 3 bases and 0 bases, in that order; junction bases with no gene match: 2. The V gene's germline CDR1 is MNHEY and CDR2 SMNVEV (reference sequence). The CDR3 sequence is 15 residues long. Concerning this clone: The target antigen is unknown.

Using immunoSEQ multiplex PCR, the repertoire was profiled, and TCRdb retains in-frame clones only, with some absent. Altogether around 150,000 clones are present, 91% being singletons, with the ten largest covering less than 1.5%. General study results and limits: Repertoire sampling was restricted to post-peak T cell response timepoints.

The material sequenced was peripheral blood, taken 28 days after the second AZD1222 dose. The clonotype originates from an adult who received the AZD1222 COVID-19 vaccine. The chain carries TRBV27 and TRBJ2-7; 10 bases map to TRBD1. The CDR3 DNA follows: TGTGCCAGCAGTTTCCGGGACAGGGGCTCCTACGAGCAGTACTTC. It is translated as CASSFRDRGSYEQYF.